The next 25 T cell receptor beta chains were all read from a single sample in a study of beta chain features in type 1 diabetes. Overall study findings and caveats: Shortening of TCRB CDR3s, moderate but significant, appeared in all four CD4+ subsets of Type 1 diabetes patients.

These receptors have no known antigen. The sequenced template was cDNA made from the entire isolated RNA. Measured with immunoSEQ multiplex PCR; TCRdb has only the in-frame clones, and not every one. The sample comprises hundreds of thousands of clones, 13% of which are singletons, and about 0.02% rests with the top ten. What was sequenced was naive CD4+ T cells from blood. The receptors shown here come from a man aged 18-30 years with type 1 diabetes.

CDR3 bases: TGTGCCAGCAGCCCGACAGGTGGGGACGGGGAGACCCAGTACTTC. Translating gives CASSPTGGDGETQYF. This chain joins TRBV13 and TRBJ2-5; D might be TRBD1 (6 bases). Trimming removed 5 bases from V and 5 bases from J, with 18 bases in between. Germline-derived CDR1 and CDR2 are PRHDT and FYEKMQ (reference sequence). CDR3 length equals 15 residues.

This clone came up a few times. The chain couples TRBV9 to TRBJ2-2; TRBD1 agrees at 8 bases. CDR1 is SGDLS and CDR2 is YYNGEE in the germline V gene. The CDR3 sequence is 16 residues long. V shed 0 bases and J 0 bases; nucleotides not matched to a gene: 1. CDR3 amino acids: CASSVGTGPNTGELFF. CDR3 coding DNA: TGTGCCAGCAGCGTAGGGACAGGGCCGAACACCGGGGAGCTGTTTTTT.

J is TRBJ2-7 and V is TRBV10-3, with D perhaps matching TRBD1 (6 bases). CDR3 size: 12 residues. Trimming stripped 3 bases from V and 5 bases from J, with 8 bases between. Germline-derived CDR1 and CDR2 are ENHRY and SYGVKD. The CDR3 nucleotides are TGTGCCATCAGTGACAGGGGACACGAGCAGTACTTC. It codes for CAISDRGHEQYF.

This chain joins TRBV10-2 and TRBJ2-1; tentative D call: TRBD2 (5 bases). Per the germline V gene, CDR1 is WSHSY and CDR2 is SAAADI. The V and J ends lost 6 bases and 12 bases respectively, with 18 bases between them. The CDR3 is 13 residues long. CDR3 amino acids: CASREVGLTVQFF. In nucleotides, the CDR3 is TGCGCCAGCAGGGAGGTAGGGCTAACGGTGCAGTTCTTC.

The gene calls are TRBV6-5 and TRBJ1-1; unclear D gene. This CDR3 is built from 14 residues. V lost 8 bases and J lost 3, with 16 bases in between. Germline CDR1 MNHEY, CDR2 SVGAGI. The CDR3 sequence is CASLSFAGYTEAFF. CDR3 in DNA: TGTGCCAGCCTCAGTTTTGCAGGTTACACTGAAGCTTTCTTT.

V gene TRBV10-3 combines with J gene TRBJ2-7; 12 positions agree with TRBD2. The CDR3 has 17 residues. Trimming cost V 0 bases and J 4 bases; bases outside gene matches: 7. The V gene's germline CDR1 is ENHRY and CDR2 SYGVKD. The CDR3 DNA follows: TGTGCCATCAGTGAGTCGCGGACTAGCGGGGCCCGGTACGAGCAGTACTTC. As protein: CAISESRTSGARYEQYF.

This clone occurred a few times. The rearrangement uses TRBV7-9 and TRBJ1-4; D uncertain. Trimming shortened V by 5 bases and J by 6 bases, and 7 bases separated the two germline ends. The CDR3 length is 12 residues. The V gene's germline CDR1 is SEHNR and CDR2 FQNEAQ (reference sequence). The CDR3 region is CASSPEDEKLFF. The DNA for the CDR3 is TGTGCCAGCAGCCCCGAGGATGAAAAACTGTTTTTT.

As to this clone: The same CDR3 is also encoded by other DNA sequences in this sample. This chain connects TRBV20-1 to TRBJ2-3; D is unclear. Germline CDR1 is DFQATT and CDR2 is SNEGSKA (reference sequence). V dropped 0 bases and J dropped 8 bases, with 0 bases sitting between them. The CDR3 loop spans 9 amino acids. CDR3 coding DNA: TGCAGTGCTAGAGATACGCAGTATTTT. Translating gives CSARDTQYF.

Regarding this clone: This specimen includes other DNA sequences encoding the same CDR3. The chain recombines TRBV6-5 with TRBJ1-1; D unresolved. V lost 2 bases and J 0 bases, leaving 7 bases between the germline ends. CDR3 length equals 14 residues. Germline V gene data show CDR1 as MNHEY and CDR2 as SVGAGI. The CDR3 protein is CASSYGRMNTEAFF. CDR3 nucleotide sequence: TGTGCCAGCAGTTACGGCCGGATGAACACTGAAGCTTTCTTT.

A few counts support this clone. The V and J genes are TRBV27 and TRBJ2-2; no reliable D call. Germline lookup yields CDR1 MNHEY and CDR2 SMNVEV (reference sequence). Trimming removed 3 bases from V and 4 bases from J, with 6 bases in between. This CDR3 is built from 13 residues. The CDR3 sequence is CASSFLATGELFF. CDR3 nucleotides: TGTGCCAGCAGTTTTCTGGCCACCGGGGAGCTGTTTTTT.

V and J are TRBV19 and TRBJ2-3, with D hard to call. V shed 6 bases and J shed 6 bases, with 16 bases lying between them. This CDR3 contains 14 residues. Germline CDR1 is LNHDA and CDR2 is SQIVND (reference sequence). CDR3 sequence: CASSQNGGSDTQYF. Here the CDR3 DNA reads TGTGCCAGTAGCCAAAACGGCGGTTCGGATACGCAGTATTTT.

The sample holds a few counts of this clone. The V call is TRBV30, the J call TRBJ2-7; 8 bases are a match to TRBD1. CDR1 GTSNPN and CDR2 SVGIG come from the germline V gene (reference sequence). Losses at the gene ends were 4 bases for V and 4 bases for J; bases not matched to a gene: 6. The CDR3 contains 13 residues. This chain's CDR3 is CAWTRRTGYEQYF. CDR3 DNA: TGTGCCTGGACCCGCCGGACAGGGTACGAGCAGTACTTC.

This clone was detected a few times. V and J are TRBV7-6 and TRBJ2-7, with D possibly TRBD1 on 7 matching bases. V lost 1 base and J lost 3, with 19 bases in between. CDR3 length: 17 amino acids. Per germline, CDR1 SGHVS and CDR2 FNYEAQ. This chain's CDR3 is CASSLVGGAGGSYEQYF. As DNA, the CDR3 is TGTGCCAGCAGCTTAGTTGGCGGGGCAGGGGGAAGCTACGAGCAGTACTTC.

This clone was counted a few times. This chain joins TRBV19 and TRBJ2-1; D is unclear. Germline CDR1 reads LNHDA; CDR2 reads SQIVND (reference sequence). Trimming shortened V by 5 bases and J by 2 bases, and 13 bases separated the two germline ends. The CDR3 consists of 15 residues. This chain's CDR3 is CASSPSPETYNEQFF. The CDR3 region has the DNA TGTGCCAGTAGTCCGTCCCCCGAGACCTACAATGAGCAGTTCTTC.

This clone was picked up a small number of times. The V and J genes are TRBV30 and TRBJ1-4, with TRBD1 as a possible D gene (5 bases). Germline values: CDR1 GTSNPN, CDR2 SVGIG (reference sequence). Trimming pared 5 bases from V and 7 bases from J, leaving 14 bases between. The CDR3 sequence is 13 residues long. The CDR3 reads CAWDKTRGEKLFF. The CDR3 DNA is TGTGCCTGGGATAAGACTAGGGGTGAAAAACTGTTTTTT.

The chain employs TRBV4-1 and TRBJ1-5; 10 bases agree with TRBD1. This CDR3 spans 17 amino acids. Trimming took 4 bases from V and 1 from J; bases not matched to a gene: 7. Germline-derived CDR1 and CDR2 are MGHRA and YSYEKL. This CDR3 is CASSLRQGAGSNQPQHF. The CDR3 DNA reads as TGCGCCAGCAGCCTTCGACAGGGGGCGGGAAGCAATCAGCCCCAGCATTTT.

V and J are TRBV4-2 and TRBJ2-3, with no clear D. CDR1 is LGHNA, CDR2 YNFKEQ, per germline. V was pared by 2 bases and J by 6 bases, with 3 bases between. The CDR3 extends over 11 amino acids. CDR3 nucleotides: TGTGCCAGCAGCCAATGGGATACGCAGTATTTT. Residues: CASSQWDTQYF.

This chain links TRBV30 with TRBJ2-1, with D possibly matching TRBD2 (5 bases). V shed 3 bases and J shed 0 bases, with 9 bases lying between them. The germline V gene encodes CDR1 GTSNPN and CDR2 SVGIG (reference sequence). This CDR3 spans 14 amino acids. CDR3 residues: CAWSLGSSYNEQFF. As DNA, the CDR3 is TGTGCCTGGAGCTTAGGGAGCTCCTACAATGAGCAGTTCTTC.

This clone has a handful of counts. This chain links TRBV2 with TRBJ1-1; 11 nucleotides agree with TRBD1. Germline V gives CDR1 SNHLY, CDR2 FYNNEI. The CDR3 contains 15 residues. Trimming removed 4 bases from V and 4 bases from J; junction bases left unmatched: 5. CDR3 amino acids: CASSAGTGGSTEAFF. The CDR3 bases are TGTGCCAGCAGTGCCGGGACAGGGGGGTCCACTGAAGCTTTCTTT.

This clone turned up a few times. This rearrangement joins TRBV6-1 to TRBJ1-1, with D perhaps matching TRBD1 (6 bases). The germline CDR1 and CDR2 sequences are MNHNS and SASEGT. The CDR3 contains 13 residues. V lost 4 bases, J lost 9 bases, and 15 bases lay in between. CDR3 region: CASSASGQTQAFF. The CDR3 DNA reads as TGTGCCAGCAGTGCATCTGGACAGACCCAAGCTTTCTTT.

This clone was seen only a few times. V and J are TRBV5-1 and TRBJ1-1; D unresolved. The V gene lost 0 bases and the J gene lost 2 bases, with 8 bases spanning the gap. The germline V gene has CDR1 SGHRS and CDR2 YFSETQ. The CDR3 is 14 residues long. CDR3 protein: CASSLARINTEAFF. In DNA form, the CDR3 reads TGCGCCAGCAGCTTGGCTCGGATAAACACTGAAGCTTTCTTT.

This clone was counted between two and nine times. J is TRBJ2-7 and V is TRBV28; 7 bases fit TRBD2. Trimming cost V 8 bases and J 7 bases; bases outside gene matches: 11. Germline V CDR1 and CDR2: MDHEN, SYDVKM. The CDR3 spans 13 residues. The CDR3: CASHNGGGVEQYF. The CDR3 DNA reads TGTGCCAGCCACAACGGCGGGGGAGTGGAGCAGTACTTC.

Concerning this clone itself: This same CDR3 is encoded by further DNA sequences in the sample. This chain uses TRBV7-2 with TRBJ1-1, with 8 positions matching TRBD1. Germline trimming cut 4 bases from V and 3 bases from J; bases unmatched to any gene: 1. The CDR3 has 13 residues. CDR1 is SGHTA, CDR2 FQGNSA, per germline. The CDR3 region has the DNA TGTGCCAGCAGCTCACAGGGGGACACTGAAGCTTTCTTT. The encoded protein is CASSSQGDTEAFF.

This clone was observed a handful of times. The rearrangement joins TRBV6-6 to TRBJ2-3, with unresolved D. This CDR3 is built from 14 residues. Germline values: CDR1 MNHNY, CDR2 SVGAGI (reference sequence). Trimming cost V 3 bases and J 3 bases, with 10 bases left between them. The CDR3 DNA is TGTGCCAGCAGTTATGGGGTAGGGACAGATACGCAGTATTTT. This encodes CASSYGVGTDTQYF.

This clone showed up just a few times. The chain is built from TRBV19 and TRBJ1-4, with D unclear. V was cut by 1 base and J by 7 bases, with 10 bases left in between. Germline loops: CDR1 LNHDA, CDR2 SQIVND (reference sequence). This CDR3 region has 14 residues. The CDR3 region is CASSIAGLGEKLFF. The CDR3 nucleotides read TGTGCCAGTAGTATAGCTGGGCTCGGTGAAAAACTGTTTTTT. Filled out from reference TRBV19 and TRBJ1-4, the complete variable domain reads DGGITQSPKYLFRKEGQNVTLSCEQNLNHDAMYWYRQDPGQGLRLIYYSQIVNDFQKGDIAEGYSVSREKKESFPLTVTSAQKNPTAFYLCASSIAGLGEKLFFGSGTQLSVL.